This T cell receptor beta chain emerged from a study of cytomegalovirus exposure and HLA in healthy donors. This clone was counted between two and nine times. Antigen specificity is unknown. The CDR3 extends over 13 amino acids. Per germline, CDR1 GTSNPN and CDR2 SVGIG (reference sequence). V was shortened by 2 bases and J by 6 bases, with 11 bases between the two germline ends. Donors in the study were healthy people who gave bone marrow. It was with 60 Vbeta and 13 Jbeta primers that the PCR ran. The method was immunoSEQ multiplex PCR; TCRdb's version includes in-frame clones alone and lacks a portion of them. The sample holds some 150,000 clones, roughly 85% seen once. Findings of the study overall: TRBV6-2, TRBV6-3 and other indistinguishable V segments were excluded.

The receptor was derived from a woman aged 50 to 60 in good health and CMV-seronegative. Sequenced input: PBMCs. V is TRBV30 and J is TRBJ1-5; D is perhaps TRBD1 (6 bases). The CDR3 here is CAWSHRGGQPQHF. The CDR3 bases are TGTGCCTGGAGTCACAGAGGGGGTCAGCCCCAGCATTTT.